This entry lists 21 T cell receptor beta chains sequenced from one sample in a study of T cell responses to AZD1222 COVID-19 vaccine. TCRdb's table, derived via immunoSEQ multiplex PCR, lists solely in-frame clones and lacks some. The sample includes over 130,000 clones, 85% to 95% of them seen just once. The sample was peripheral blood, taken on day 0 of AZD1222 vaccination. These receptors all stem from an adult in good health.

The chain links TRBV6-1 to TRBJ1-6; 9 bases are a match to TRBD1. V shed 2 bases and J 8 bases; nucleotides not matched to a gene: 4. Germline CDR1 is MNHNS and CDR2 is SASEGT. The CDR3 covers 15 residues. The CDR3 coding sequence is TGTGCCAGCAGTGAACGGGGACAGGGAGATTCACCCCTCCACTTT. It translates to CASSERGQGDSPLHF.

This sequence joins TRBV28 and TRBJ1-5; no definite D call. The V gene lost 3 bases and the J gene lost 8 bases, with 8 bases spanning the gap. The CDR3 extends over 12 amino acids. Germline-derived CDR1 and CDR2 are MDHEN and SYDVKM. The CDR3 region has the DNA TGTGCCAGCAGTTTGGTGATCGAGCCCCAGCATTTT. This codes for CASSLVIEPQHF.

This chain links TRBV10-3 with TRBJ1-1; 10 positions match TRBD1. Germline CDR1 ENHRY, CDR2 SYGVKD. V shed 11 bases and J 1 base; nucleotides not matched to a gene: 7. This CDR3 has 14 amino acids. CDR3 in amino acids: CAAGDRGRNTEAFF. The CDR3 nucleotides read TGTGCCGCAGGGGACAGGGGAAGGAACACTGAAGCTTTCTTT.

The chain links TRBV5-6 to TRBJ1-1, with a tentative D call TRBD1 (5 bases). Looked up from germline, CDR1 is SGHDT and CDR2 is YYEEEE. Trimming cost V 4 bases and J 8 bases, with 18 bases left between them. The CDR3 has 14 amino acids. CDR3 coding DNA: TGTGCCAGCAGCCCCCAACTCGGATGGGGCGAAGCTTTCTTT. Translated, it gives CASSPQLGWGEAFF.

The chain is built from TRBV5-1 and TRBJ2-1; D unresolved. The length of the CDR3 is 15 residues. Trimming pared 3 bases from V and 1 base from J, leaving 11 bases between. CDR1 is SGHRS, CDR2 YFSETQ, per germline. The CDR3 spells CASSSDPESYNEQFF. The CDR3 nucleotides are TGCGCCAGCAGCTCGGACCCCGAGTCCTACAATGAGCAGTTCTTC.

The V call is TRBV5-5, the J call TRBJ2-5; 7 bases are a match to TRBD1. V shed 0 bases and J 4 bases; nucleotides not matched to a gene: 12. Germline V gene lookup returns CDR1 SGHKS and CDR2 YYEKEE (reference sequence). This CDR3 spans 17 amino acids. In DNA, the CDR3 is TGTGCCAGCAGCTTGGCTTTCGACGCGAGGGGGCGAGAGACCCAGTACTTC. Residues: CASSLAFDARGRETQYF.

The CDR3 sequence: CASKLNRGAYEQYV. CDR3 nucleotides: TGTGCCAGCAAGCTAAACAGGGGCGCGTACGAGCAGTACGTC. The chain links TRBV6-5 to TRBJ2-7; 7 nucleotides match TRBD1. This CDR3 has 14 residues. Germline V lookup: CDR1 MNHEY, CDR2 SVGAGI. J lost 4 bases, V lost 7 bases, and 10 bases had no gene match.

This clone occurred once. The chain couples TRBV25-1 to TRBJ1-2, with no clear D. CDR1 MGHDK and CDR2 SYGVNS come from the germline V gene. Trimming removed 6 bases at V and 4 bases at J, with 12 bases between. There are 13 residues in the CDR3. CDR3 residues: CASRDPYSYGYTF. DNA of the CDR3: TGTGCCAGCAGGGACCCCTACAGCTATGGCTACACCTTC.

The rearrangement uses TRBV5-1 and TRBJ1-3; 8 bases are shared with TRBD1. There are 17 residues in the CDR3. Germline V gene lookup returns CDR1 SGHRS and CDR2 YFSETQ. Trimming cost V 1 base and J 4 bases; bases outside gene matches: 10. CDR3 in DNA: TGCGCCAGCAGCTTGACCCCACAGGGGGAGATGGGAAACACCATATATTTT. Translation: CASSLTPQGEMGNTIYF.

V gene TRBV7-9 combines with J gene TRBJ2-3; D is undetermined. Germline-derived CDR1 and CDR2 are SEHNR and FQNEAQ (reference sequence). Deletions cut 1 base from V and 2 bases from J, with 4 bases between. The length of the CDR3 is 13 residues. CDR3 in amino acids: CASSLGLTDTQYF. CDR3 bases: TGTGCCAGCAGCTTAGGACTCACAGATACGCAGTATTTT.

The V call is TRBV5-1, the J call TRBJ1-5; D gene ambiguous. V gave up 0 bases and J gave up 5 bases, with 6 bases separating them. Germline V gene data show CDR1 as SGHRS and CDR2 as YFSETQ. The CDR3 is made up of 13 amino acids. The CDR3 DNA is TGCGCCAGCAGCTTGGCCGGGGATCAGCCCCAGCATTTT. Its protein product is CASSLAGDQPQHF.

This clone has only one observation. The V call is TRBV20-1, the J call TRBJ1-1; the D is unclear. Germline CDR1 DFQATT, CDR2 SNEGSKA (reference sequence). This CDR3 comprises 10 residues. Trimming pared 6 bases from V and 11 bases from J, leaving 13 bases between. CDR3 residues: CSAPAPLAFF. The CDR3, as DNA: TGCAGTGCCCCCGCCCCTTTGGCTTTCTTT.

The chain links TRBV19 to TRBJ2-5, with 13 bases identical to TRBD2. The CDR3 sequence is 15 residues long. Unmatched junction bases numbered 5, after V lost 6 bases and J lost 4 bases. From germline, CDR1 is LNHDA and CDR2 SQIVND (reference sequence). CDR3 protein: CASRRLAGGGETQYF. CDR3 nucleotide sequence: TGTGCCAGTAGGCGACTAGCGGGAGGAGGAGAGACCCAGTACTTC.

The genes are TRBV18 and TRBJ2-5; D not certain. Germline lookup yields CDR1 KGHSH and CDR2 LQKENI. The CDR3 covers 13 residues. Between the trimmed V and J ends, which lost 1 base and 5 bases, there was a span of 8 bases. Written as DNA, the CDR3 is TGTGCCAGCTCACCACAATCGAGGGAGACCCAGTACTTC. Its protein product is CASSPQSRETQYF. The full variable domain, with the rest looked up from reference TRBV18 and TRBJ2-5, is NAGVMQNPRHLVRRRGQEARLRCSPMKGHSHVYWYRQLPEEGLKFMVYLQKENIIDESGMPKERFSAEFPKEGPSILRIQQVVRGDSAAYFCASSPQSRETQYFGPGTRLLVL.

The V gene is TRBV9, the J gene TRBJ2-5; either TRBD1 or TRBD2 may supply D (5 bases each). The CDR3 covers 15 residues. The germline V gene has CDR1 SGDLS and CDR2 YYNGEE. V lost 2 bases, J lost 4 bases, and 15 bases lay in between. The CDR3 DNA is TGTGCCAGCAGCGTCGCAGGGAGTCGAAGAGAGACCCAGTACTTC. Protein sequence: CASSVAGSRRETQYF.

The V gene is TRBV6-1, the J gene TRBJ2-7, with D hard to call. This CDR3 spans 13 amino acids. Germline V lookup: CDR1 MNHNS, CDR2 SASEGT. Trimming removed 1 base at V and 0 bases at J, with 4 bases between. The CDR3 reads CASSEGSSYEQYV. The CDR3 DNA sequence: TGTGCCAGCAGTGAAGGTAGCTCCTACGAGCAGTACGTC.

The chain links TRBV7-7 to TRBJ1-5; TRBD1 might be the D (5 bases). The V end was cut by 3 bases, the J end by 6 bases, with 15 bases between. Per the germline V gene, CDR1 is SSHAT and CDR2 is FNYEAQ (reference sequence). This CDR3 spans 15 amino acids. CDR3 protein: CASSLGHLPGQPQHF. In DNA form, the CDR3 reads TGTGCCAGCAGCTTGGGGCACCTCCCGGGTCAGCCCCAGCATTTT.

As for this clone: Other DNA sequences of this sample code for an identical CDR3. The chain is built from TRBV5-1 and TRBJ2-1; D uncertain. From germline, CDR1 is SGHRS and CDR2 YFSETQ. This CDR3 spans 13 amino acids. V was trimmed by 1 base and J by 3 bases, leaving 5 bases between them. The DNA of the CDR3 is TGCGCCAGCAGCTTGAACAGCTACAATGAGCAGTTCTTC. This codes for CASSLNSYNEQFF.

The chain uses TRBV7-2 and TRBJ1-2; the match to TRBD1 covers 8 bases. Germline V gene lookup returns CDR1 SGHTA and CDR2 FQGNSA. V shed 5 bases and J 8 bases; nucleotides not matched to a gene: 10. The CDR3 is made up of 14 amino acids. CDR3 loop: CASSRGQGIGGYTF. The CDR3 DNA reads TGTGCCAGCAGCAGAGGACAGGGCATCGGCGGCTACACCTTC.

The gene calls are TRBV4-1 and TRBJ1-4, with 11 bases identical to TRBD1. This CDR3 is built from 16 residues. CDR1 and CDR2 from the germline V gene are MGHRA and YSYEKL. V lost 4 bases to trimming and J lost 12 bases; unmatched junction nucleotides: 13. The CDR3 bases are TGCGCCAGCAGCCGAGGGACAGGGGGGACGTGGGAGGAACTGTTTTTT. Protein product: CASSRGTGGTWEELFF.

The sample holds one count of this clone. V gene TRBV12-5 combines with J gene TRBJ2-2; 8 bases match TRBD1. The V and J ends lost 5 bases and 5 bases, in that order; junction bases with no gene match: 7. Germline CDR1 is LGHNT and CDR2 is FRNRAP. CDR3 length: 15 residues. The CDR3 protein is CASGLRDRGTGELFF. The CDR3 nucleotides are TGTGCTAGTGGTCTCAGAGACAGGGGAACCGGGGAGCTGTTTTTT.